This TCR beta chain was identified during a study of blood T cell repertoires in COVID-19. Study details: COVID-19 samples from acute and convalescent phases originated in the United States, Italy and Spain. In each case, the material was cDNA or gDNA derived from T cells, B-cell-depleted T cells, or PBMCs.

The CDR3 sequence is 16 residues long. V gave up 4 bases and J gave up 5 bases; unmatched junction bases: 12. Germline values: CDR1 SGDLS, CDR2 YYNGEE. Only in-frame clones appear in the TCRdb table, and some are missing; sequencing was by immunoSEQ multiplex PCR. Among approximately 290,000 clones, about nine tenths were seen once, and the ten largest hold 1.1%. Sequencing input: PBMCs or T cells enriched from blood (not recorded which). This sequence was found in a woman in her twenties or thirties who had recovered from COVID-19. The chain is built from TRBV9 and TRBJ2-5, with 9 bases fitting TRBD1. In nucleotides, the CDR3 is TGTGCCAGCAGCTATTCGGACAGGGGACAGTGGGAGACCCAGTACTTC. Protein: CASSYSDRGQWETQYF.